Listed here are 30 T cell receptor beta chains from one sample, sequenced in a study of cytomegalovirus exposure and HLA in healthy donors. The study ran its PCR with 60 Vbeta and 13 Jbeta primers. TCRdb keeps only in-frame clones here, not all; method: immunoSEQ multiplex PCR. This table has 130,000 to 150,000 clones, over 70% appearing once. The sample comprised PBMCs. The receptors stem from a male donor in good health and CMV-seronegative.

The chain couples TRBV9 to TRBJ2-3; D not resolved. CDR1 SGDLS and CDR2 YYNGEE come from the germline V gene. The length of the CDR3 is 15 residues. Trimming pared 4 bases from V and 0 bases from J, leaving 12 bases between. CDR3 sequence reads: CASSPPWPSTDTQYF. CDR3 DNA: TGTGCCAGCAGCCCCCCGTGGCCTAGCACAGATACGCAGTATTTT.

The chain carries TRBV27 and TRBJ1-5, with TRBD1 matching 9 bases. Trimming took 6 bases from V and 4 from J; bases not matched to a gene: 7. Germline CDR1 reads MNHEY; CDR2 reads SMNVEV (reference sequence). This CDR3 has 15 residues. CDR3 loop: CASSETGGANQPQHF. The CDR3 region has the DNA TGTGCCAGCAGCGAAACAGGGGGCGCGAATCAGCCCCAGCATTTT.

This chain connects TRBV10-3 to TRBJ2-7, with D perhaps matching TRBD2 (5 bases). Germline-derived CDR1 and CDR2 are ENHRY and SYGVKD. This CDR3 is 14 amino acids long. Trimming removed 2 bases from V and 7 bases from J, with 15 bases in between. In DNA form, the CDR3 reads TGTGCCATCAGTGAGCTGGCCTCACGGGGTGAGCAGTACTTC. The encoded protein is CAISELASRGEQYF.

V gene TRBV29-1 combines with J gene TRBJ1-1; possibly TRBD1 for D (5 bases). V lost 2 bases to trimming and J lost 5 bases, with 12 bases between them. This CDR3 has 13 amino acids. The germline CDR1 and CDR2 sequences are SQVTM and ANQGSEA. CDR3 loop: CSVEYGGGTEAFF. CDR3 sequence (DNA): TGCAGCGTTGAATACGGGGGGGGGACTGAAGCTTTCTTT. The full variable domain, its missing parts supplied by reference TRBV29-1 and TRBJ1-1, is SAVISQKPSRDICQRGTSLTIQCQVDSQVTMMFWYRQQPGQSLTLIATANQGSEATYESGFVIDKFPISRPNLTFSTLTVSNMSPEDSSIYLCSVEYGGGTEAFFGQGTRLTVV.

This chain joins TRBV9 and TRBJ2-3; TRBD2 aligns across 15 bases. This CDR3 spans 15 amino acids. Unmatched junction bases numbered 5, after V lost 9 bases and J lost 3 bases. Germline CDR1 SGDLS, CDR2 YYNGEE. CDR3: CATGGTSGGTDTQYF. The CDR3 DNA sequence: TGTGCCACGGGGGGGACTAGCGGGGGGACAGATACGCAGTATTTT.

Of note for this clone: The germline gene is not matched at one end of the junction; a read error may be the cause. Other DNA sequences in the same sample also yield this CDR3. V gene TRBV6-5 combines with J gene TRBJ2-2; 9 bases line up with TRBD1. This CDR3 contains 15 residues. Germline assignment: CDR1 MNHEY and CDR2 SVGAGI. The CDR3 here is CASSYGTGPTGELFF. Here the CDR3 DNA reads TGTGCCAGCAGTTACGGGACAGGGCCGACCGGGGAGTTGTTTTTT.

The J gene is TRBJ2-1, the V gene TRBV18, with D possibly being TRBD2 (5 bases). In germline, CDR1 is KGHSH, CDR2 LQKENI. The CDR3 runs 15 residues. The V end lost 3 bases, the J end lost 2 bases, and 11 bases lay between the germline ends. CDR3 sequence: CASSPEEGTYNEQFF. In DNA form, the CDR3 reads TGTGCCAGCTCACCTGAAGAGGGAACCTACAATGAGCAGTTCTTC.

The chain links TRBV9 to TRBJ2-1, with a possible D match to TRBD1 (5 bases). The CDR3 consists of 14 residues. CDR1 SGDLS and CDR2 YYNGEE come from the germline V gene. V was cut by 3 bases and J by 2 bases, with 9 bases left in between. Here the CDR3 reads CASSGGEPYNEQFF. CDR3 nucleotide sequence: TGTGCCAGCAGCGGGGGCGAACCCTACAATGAGCAGTTCTTC. Looking up the rest from reference TRBV9 and TRBJ2-1 gives the full variable domain: DSGVTQTPKHLITATGQRVTLRCSPRSGDLSVYWYQQSLDQGLQFLIQYYNGEERAKGNILERFSAQQFPDLHSELNLSSLELGDSALYFCASSGGEPYNEQFFGPGTRLTVL.

The rearrangement links TRBV5-4 to TRBJ2-2, with D hard to call. Trimming shortened V by 4 bases and J by 5 bases, and 9 bases separated the two germline ends. This CDR3 contains 13 residues. Germline V CDR1 and CDR2: SGHNT, YYREEE (reference sequence). The CDR3 here is CASSIDITGELFF. As DNA, the CDR3 is TGTGCCAGCAGCATCGACATTACCGGGGAGCTGTTTTTT.

The genes are TRBV27 and TRBJ2-1, with D maybe TRBD1 (5 bases). The CDR3 is 12 residues long. Germline values: CDR1 MNHEY, CDR2 SMNVEV (reference sequence). With 1 base removed from V and 9 bases from J, the gap between germline ends came to 7 bases. The CDR3 region is CASSLWGSEQFF. The CDR3 DNA is TGTGCCAGCAGTTTATGGGGCAGTGAGCAGTTCTTC.

V gene TRBV7-8 combines with J gene TRBJ2-5; 7 bases map to TRBD1. The CDR3 extends over 14 amino acids. CDR1 SGHVS and CDR2 FQNEAQ come from the germline V gene. Trimming cost V 5 bases and J 5 bases; bases outside gene matches: 8. The chain's CDR3 is CASSPGQTGETQYF. CDR3 nucleotide sequence: TGTGCCAGCAGCCCGGGACAGACCGGGGAGACCCAGTACTTC. Variable domain in full (rest from reference TRBV7-8 and TRBJ2-5): GAGVSQSPRYKVAKRGQDVALRCDPISGHVSLFWYQQALGQGPEFLTYFQNEAQLDKSGLPSDRFFAERPEGSVSTLKIQRTQQEDSAVYLCASSPGQTGETQYFGPGTRLLVL.

This chain connects TRBV18 to TRBJ1-5; 8 bases align to TRBD1. CDR1 is KGHSH and CDR2 is LQKENI in the germline V gene. V shed 4 bases, J shed 3 bases, and the junction held 2 bases outside the gene matches. CDR3 length equals 14 residues. The CDR3 loop reads CASSRQGINQPQHF. The CDR3 DNA is TGTGCCAGCTCACGACAGGGGATCAATCAGCCCCAGCATTTT.

V usage is TRBV5-1 and J usage is TRBJ2-3; 7 bases fit TRBD2. The CDR3 totals 15 residues. Germline values: CDR1 SGHRS, CDR2 YFSETQ. With V trimmed by 3 bases and J by 1 base, 5 bases remained unmatched. The CDR3: CASSYERGRTDTQYF. The CDR3 DNA sequence: TGCGCCAGCAGCTACGAGCGGGGCCGCACAGATACGCAGTATTTT.

In its sample, this clone was seen a few times. CDR3 protein: CASSSFQDTQYF. The CDR3, as DNA: TGTGCCAGCAGCTCATTTCAAGATACGCAGTATTTT. The chain recombines TRBV5-4 with TRBJ2-3; D gene unclear. The CDR3 is 12 amino acids. Trimming cost V 3 bases and J 5 bases, with 7 bases left between them. The germline CDR1 and CDR2 sequences are SGHNT and YYREEE (reference sequence). The whole variable domain, remainder taken from reference TRBV5-4 and TRBJ2-3, is ETGVTQSPTHLIKTRGQQVTLRCSSQSGHNTVSWYQQALGQGPQFIFQYYREEENGRGNFPPRFSGLQFPNYSSELNVNALELDDSALYLCASSSFQDTQYFGPGTRLTVL.

The sample holds a few counts of this clone. This chain uses TRBV5-4 with TRBJ1-1, with D possibly being TRBD1 (5 bases). The V gene lost 4 bases and the J gene lost 6 bases, with 16 bases spanning the gap. The CDR3 loop spans 14 amino acids. Germline CDR1 SGHNT, CDR2 YYREEE (reference sequence). The DNA of the CDR3 is TGTGCCAGCAGCCCCGGGGGGAAGTCCGCTGAAGCTTTCTTT. Amino acids: CASSPGGKSAEAFF. Together with reference TRBV5-4 and TRBJ1-1, the CDR3 gives the full variable domain: ETGVTQSPTHLIKTRGQQVTLRCSSQSGHNTVSWYQQALGQGPQFIFQYYREEENGRGNFPPRFSGLQFPNYSSELNVNALELDDSALYLCASSPGGKSAEAFFGQGTRLTVV.

This rearrangement joins TRBV28 to TRBJ1-2, with 10 bases aligning to TRBD1. Germline V gene lookup returns CDR1 MDHEN and CDR2 SYDVKM. V shed 6 bases and J 0 bases; nucleotides not matched to a gene: 13. This CDR3 comprises 18 residues. In DNA, the CDR3 is TGTGCCAGCAGAGGGACAGGGGAGGATTATTCAGCTAACTATGGCTACACCTTC. As protein: CASRGTGEDYSANYGYTF.

A remark on this clone: One junction end disagrees with the germline gene, perhaps due to a read error. This chain links TRBV9 with TRBJ1-6; TRBD1 aligns across 8 bases. Per germline, CDR1 SGDLS and CDR2 YYNGEE. The CDR3 sequence is 14 residues long. As DNA, the CDR3 is TGTGCCAGCAGCGTAAGCACAGGGGGATCACCCTTCCACTTT. The encoded protein is CASSVSTGGSPFHF.

The rearrangement uses TRBV15 and TRBJ1-1, with 8 bases matching TRBD1. There are 16 residues in the CDR3. With V trimmed by 4 bases and J by 1 base, 8 bases remained unmatched. Per the germline V gene, CDR1 is LNHNV and CDR2 is YYDKDF (reference sequence). CDR3 DNA sequence: TGTGCCACCAGCACCGTGGACAGGGATGGGAACACTGAAGCTTTCTTT. Its translation is CATSTVDRDGNTEAFF.

The chain uses TRBV7-9 and TRBJ1-2; D ambiguous. The germline gives CDR1 SEHNR, CDR2 FQNEAQ (reference sequence). The CDR3 length is 15 residues. V lost 5 bases and J 4 bases, leaving 17 bases between the germline ends. In DNA, the CDR3 is TGTGCCAGCAGCCCCACCGGGAGGGAACCCTATGGCTACACCTTC. Residues: CASSPTGREPYGYTF.

The J gene is TRBJ1-2, the V gene TRBV28; D gene ambiguous. Trimming took off 6 bases at V and 4 bases at J, with 15 bases between the two ends. Germline lookup yields CDR1 MDHEN and CDR2 SYDVKM. CDR3 length equals 14 residues. The CDR3 here is CASSRLEGLYGYTF. The CDR3 DNA is TGTGCCAGCAGCCGCCTCGAGGGCCTCTATGGCTACACCTTC.

With regard to this clone: Other DNA variants within this sample encode the same CDR3. The rearrangement joins TRBV15 to TRBJ2-7; D may be TRBD1 (5 bases). V dropped 0 bases and J dropped 4 bases, with 13 bases sitting between them. This CDR3 comprises 15 residues. Germline V gives CDR1 LNHNV, CDR2 YYDKDF (reference sequence). CDR3 coding DNA: TGTGCCACCAGCAGAGAGAACGGACACCTATACGAGCAGTACTTC. This sequence encodes CATSRENGHLYEQYF.

This chain connects TRBV5-1 to TRBJ2-1; the match to TRBD2 covers 7 bases. This CDR3 comprises 14 residues. V shed 2 bases and J 10 bases; nucleotides not matched to a gene: 9. Per the germline V gene, CDR1 is SGHRS and CDR2 is YFSETQ. For the CDR3, the DNA is TGCGCCAGCAGCTTCCTCGTCGGGGGGTACGAGCAGTTCTTC. Amino acid sequence: CASSFLVGGYEQFF.

As concerns this clone: This sample includes further DNA sequences coding for the same CDR3. The genes are TRBV2 and TRBJ1-6; 10 nucleotides match TRBD1. V was pared by 6 bases and J by 6 bases, with 8 bases of the junction left unmatched. Germline V gene sequence: CDR1 SNHLY, CDR2 FYNNEI. CDR3 length: 16 residues. The CDR3 loop is CASRRETGGLNSPLHF. CDR3 nucleotide sequence: TGTGCCAGCAGAAGAGAGACAGGGGGCCTTAATTCACCCCTCCACTTT.

The chain recombines TRBV10-2 with TRBJ1-1, with TRBD1 identical over 7 bases. This CDR3 has 15 residues. J was trimmed by 0 bases and V by 5 bases; bases with no gene match: 6. In germline, CDR1 is WSHSY, CDR2 SAAADI. In DNA form, the CDR3 reads TGCGCCAGCAGTCCAGGGGGAGACTTGAACACTGAAGCTTTCTTT. This gives the protein CASSPGGDLNTEAFF.

This rearrangement joins TRBV2 to TRBJ1-2; D ambiguous. CDR1 is SNHLY and CDR2 is FYNNEI in the germline V gene. The V end lost 6 bases, the J end lost 8 bases, and 13 bases lay between the germline ends. This CDR3 contains 12 residues. This CDR3 reads CASRVDPRGYTF. CDR3 DNA sequence: TGTGCCAGCAGGGTCGATCCCCGGGGCTACACCTTC.

This rearrangement joins TRBV7-9 to TRBJ2-2, with a weak D call TRBD2 (6 bases). Deletions cut 1 base from V and 5 bases from J, with 8 bases between. Germline lookup yields CDR1 SEHNR and CDR2 FQNEAQ (reference sequence). The CDR3 has 14 amino acids. In DNA form, the CDR3 reads TGTGCCAGCAGCTTAGAGACTAGGACCGGGGAGCTGTTTTTT. Its translation is CASSLETRTGELFF. The full variable domain, completed using reference TRBV7-9 and TRBJ2-2, is DTGVSQNPRHKITKRGQNVTFRCDPISEHNRLYWYRQTLGQGPEFLTYFQNEAQLEKSRLLSDRFSAERPKGSFSTLEIQRTEQGDSAMYLCASSLETRTGELFFGEGSRLTVL.

The J gene is TRBJ1-3, the V gene TRBV6-6; TRBD1 might be the D (6 bases). V dropped 5 bases and J dropped 1 base, with 15 bases sitting between them. Germline V gene data show CDR1 as MNHNY and CDR2 as SVGAGI (reference sequence). There are 16 residues in the CDR3. The CDR3 here is CASSLQQGTSGNTIYF. The DNA of the CDR3 is TGTGCCAGCAGTCTACAACAGGGTACTTCTGGAAACACCATATATTTT.

The chain is built from TRBV7-9 and TRBJ2-7; TRBD2 matches 10 bases. V lost 2 bases, J lost 2 bases, and 0 bases stayed unmatched. The CDR3 spans 14 residues. Germline CDR1 is SEHNR and CDR2 is FQNEAQ (reference sequence). The DNA of the CDR3 is TGTGCCAGCAGCTTACTAGCGGGGGCCTACGAGCAGTACTTC. It codes for CASSLLAGAYEQYF.

CDR3 sequence (DNA): TGCGCCAGCAGCCCAGGCGGCAGGGGGAATGAAGCTTTCTTT. It translates to CASSPGGRGNEAFF. This chain connects TRBV5-1 to TRBJ1-1, with TRBD1 identical over 7 bases. V was clipped by 4 bases and J by 7 bases; unmatched bases: 10. The germline CDR1 and CDR2 sequences are SGHRS and YFSETQ. The CDR3 covers 14 residues.

This chain uses TRBV7-2 with TRBJ1-4; 11 bases map to TRBD1. Germline assignment: CDR1 SGHTA and CDR2 FQGNSA. This CDR3 has 14 amino acids. V shed 5 bases and J 8 bases; nucleotides not matched to a gene: 4. CDR3 sequence (DNA): TGTGCCAGCAGCCGGACAGGGGGCGCAGAAAAACTGTTTTTT. Translation gives CASSRTGGAEKLFF.